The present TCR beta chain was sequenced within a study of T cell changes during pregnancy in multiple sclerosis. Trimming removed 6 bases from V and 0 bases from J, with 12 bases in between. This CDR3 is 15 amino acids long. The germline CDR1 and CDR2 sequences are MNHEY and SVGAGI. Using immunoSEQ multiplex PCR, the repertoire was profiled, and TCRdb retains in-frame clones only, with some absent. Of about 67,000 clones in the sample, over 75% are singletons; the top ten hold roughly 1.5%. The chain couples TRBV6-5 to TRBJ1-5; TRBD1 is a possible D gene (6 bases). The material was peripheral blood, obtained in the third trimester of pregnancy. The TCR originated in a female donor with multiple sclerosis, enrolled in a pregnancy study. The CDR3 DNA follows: TGTGCCAGCAGGCGGCGGACAGATAGCAATCAGCCCCAGCATTTT. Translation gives CASRRRTDSNQPQHF.